Listed below are T cell receptor beta chains from one sample, sequenced in a study of blood T cell repertoires in COVID-19. Assay used: immunoSEQ multiplex PCR; TCRdb lists only in-frame clones, some missing. This table has about 59,000 clones, roughly 80% appearing once. The sample taken for sequencing was peripheral blood. Receptor source: a human donor in a cohort sampled during active COVID-19. CDR3s include the opening cysteine and the closing phenylalanine or tryptophan. Each record gives: D gene, clone size, V gene, J gene, CDR3 protein, CDR3 DNA. The D gene is left open where the match is weak. Size is omitted from some rows. Given values are once, few, many or a class for expanded clones.

d_gene: .
abundance: once
v_gene: TRBV14
j_gene: TRBJ2-1
CDR3aa: CASSPHWGVNEQFF
CDR3nt: TGTGCCAGCAGCCCCCATTGGGGAGTCAATGAGCAGTTCTTC

d_gene: .
abundance: .
v_gene: TRBV7-2
j_gene: TRBJ1-4
CDR3aa: CASSPEGLPGEKLFF
CDR3nt: TGTGCCAGCAGTCCCGAGGGCCTGCCGGGCGAAAAACTGTTTTTT

d_gene: TRBD1
abundance: .
v_gene: TRBV28
j_gene: TRBJ1-4
CDR3aa: CASRPGGDREKLFF
CDR3nt: TGTGCCAGCAGGCCGGGCGGGGACAGGGAAAAACTGTTTTTT

d_gene: .
abundance: .
v_gene: TRBV5-5
j_gene: TRBJ2-7
CDR3aa: CASSLASLESSYEQYF
CDR3nt: TGTGCCAGCAGCTTGGCCTCGTTGGAGAGCTCCTACGAGCAGTACTTC

d_gene: .
abundance: few
v_gene: TRBV27
j_gene: TRBJ1-1
CDR3aa: CASSYEAWSPKAFF
CDR3nt: TGTGCCAGCAGTTACGAGGCGTGGTCCCCCAAAGCTTTCTTT

d_gene: TRBD2
abundance: .
v_gene: TRBV6-5
j_gene: TRBJ2-5
CDR3aa: CASSYSGLAGEETQYF
CDR3nt: TGTGCCAGCAGTTACAGCGGACTAGCGGGAGAAGAGACCCAGTACTTC

d_gene: .
abundance: .
v_gene: TRBV2
j_gene: TRBJ1-5
CDR3aa: CASTYQSNQPQHF
CDR3nt: TGTGCCAGCACTTACCAGAGCAATCAGCCCCAGCATTTT

d_gene: TRBD1
abundance: .
v_gene: TRBV28
j_gene: TRBJ2-2
CDR3aa: CASSSPGTETGELFF
CDR3nt: TGTGCCAGCAGTTCTCCCGGGACAGAGACCGGGGAGCTGTTTTTT

d_gene: TRBD2
abundance: .
v_gene: TRBV5-6
j_gene: TRBJ2-7
CDR3aa: CASSLGPSGRAYEQYF
CDR3nt: TGTGCCAGCAGCTTGGGGCCTAGCGGGAGGGCCTACGAGCAGTACTTC

d_gene: TRBD1
abundance: once
v_gene: TRBV2
j_gene: TRBJ1-6
CDR3aa: CASRGQTNSPLHF
CDR3nt: TGTGCCAGCAGGGGACAGACTAATTCACCCCTCCACTTT

d_gene: TRBD1
abundance: many
v_gene: TRBV6-2/TRBV6-3
j_gene: TRBJ2-7
CDR3aa: CASSQGQGSYEQYF
CDR3nt: TGTGCCAGCAGCCAGGGACAGGGGTCCTACGAGCAGTACTTC

d_gene: TRBD1
abundance: .
v_gene: TRBV24-1
j_gene: TRBJ1-6
CDR3aa: CATKGGQGNSPLHF
CDR3nt: TGTGCCACCAAGGGGGGACAGGGGAATTCACCCCTCCACTTT

d_gene: .
abundance: .
v_gene: TRBV21-1
j_gene: TRBJ1-4
CDR3aa: CASSNSGGQGNEKLFF
CDR3nt: TGTGCCAGCAGCAATTCAGGGGGGCAGGGGAATGAAAAACTGTTTTTT

d_gene: TRBD1
abundance: .
v_gene: TRBV6-5
j_gene: TRBJ1-1
CDR3aa: CASSYSTSGQYEAFF
CDR3nt: TGTGCCAGCAGTTACTCGACTTCGGGACAGTACGAAGCTTTCTTT

d_gene: .
abundance: .
v_gene: TRBV30
j_gene: TRBJ2-7
CDR3aa: CAWSVEAGAYEQYF
CDR3nt: TGTGCCTGGAGTGTGGAGGCCGGAGCCTACGAGCAGTACTTC

d_gene: TRBD2
abundance: .
v_gene: TRBV6-2/TRBV6-3
j_gene: TRBJ2-7
CDR3aa: CASSYQLLAGGPSYEQYF
CDR3nt: TGTGCCAGCAGTTACCAGCTACTAGCGGGAGGCCCCTCCTACGAGCAGTACTTC

d_gene: .
abundance: .
v_gene: TRBV10-1
j_gene: TRBJ1-5
CDR3aa: CASSESGRRGQPQHF
CDR3nt: TGCGCCAGCAGTGAGAGCGGCCGTCGGGGACAGCCCCAGCATTTT

d_gene: .
abundance: .
v_gene: TRBV11-2
j_gene: TRBJ2-3
CDR3aa: CASSFGQLTDTQYF
CDR3nt: TGTGCCAGCAGCTTCGGACAGCTCACAGATACGCAGTATTTT

d_gene: TRBD1
abundance: .
v_gene: TRBV28
j_gene: TRBJ1-2
CDR3aa: CASRAQTGHHTF
CDR3nt: TGTGCCAGCAGGGCTCAGACAGGGCACCACACCTTC

d_gene: TRBD1
abundance: .
v_gene: TRBV4-1
j_gene: TRBJ1-4
CDR3aa: CASSQGAGGNEKLFF
CDR3nt: TGCGCCAGCAGCCAAGGGGCAGGGGGTAATGAAAAACTGTTTTTT

d_gene: .
abundance: .
v_gene: TRBV28
j_gene: TRBJ1-1
CDR3aa: CASRQGPMNTEAFF
CDR3nt: TGTGCCAGCAGACAGGGCCCGATGAACACTGAAGCTTTCTTT

d_gene: TRBD2
abundance: few
v_gene: TRBV18
j_gene: TRBJ2-7
CDR3aa: CASSPPRGKRDSYEQYF
CDR3nt: TGTGCCAGCTCACCACCGAGGGGCAAGCGGGATTCCTACGAGCAGTACTTC

d_gene: .
abundance: .
v_gene: TRBV28
j_gene: TRBJ1-1
CDR3aa: CASSPPGSGDTEAFF
CDR3nt: TGTGCCAGCAGTCCACCAGGCTCCGGCGACACTGAAGCTTTCTTT

d_gene: TRBD2
abundance: .
v_gene: TRBV24-1
j_gene: TRBJ2-1
CDR3aa: CATSDPAGGLDEQFF
CDR3nt: TGTGCCACCAGTGATCCAGCGGGAGGGCTGGATGAGCAGTTCTTC

d_gene: TRBD1
abundance: .
v_gene: TRBV28
j_gene: TRBJ1-2
CDR3aa: CASSIDRDLNYGYTF
CDR3nt: TGTGCCAGCAGTATAGACAGGGACCTTAACTATGGCTACACCTTC

d_gene: .
abundance: .
v_gene: TRBV30
j_gene: TRBJ2-7
CDR3aa: CAWSPSSYEQYF
CDR3nt: TGTGCCTGGAGCCCCTCTAGCTACGAGCAGTACTTC

d_gene: .
abundance: .
v_gene: TRBV7-9
j_gene: TRBJ2-1
CDR3aa: CASSLEHEQFF
CDR3nt: TGTGCCAGCAGCCTAGAACACGAGCAGTTCTTC

d_gene: TRBD1
abundance: few
v_gene: TRBV10-3
j_gene: TRBJ1-5
CDR3aa: CAISERVDRAQPQHF
CDR3nt: TGTGCCATCAGTGAGAGGGTAGACAGGGCTCAGCCCCAGCATTTT